This TCR beta chain was sequenced for a study of control samples from healthy donors and cancer patients. Only in-frame clones appear in the TCRdb table, and some are missing; sequencing was by immunoSEQ multiplex PCR. The repertoire holds tens of thousands of clones, with 88% as singletons. This CDR3 has 13 amino acids. Trimming removed 5 bases at V and 7 bases at J, with 14 bases between. The clonotype comes from a woman aged 70-85 years in good health. Sequencing was carried out using blood. The chain couples TRBV12-3 or TRBV12-4 to TRBJ1-1; the D gene is possibly TRBD1 (5 bases). The CDR3 sequence is CASSPTSGGEAFF. For the CDR3, the DNA is TGTGCCAGCAGTCCGACTTCGGGGGGTGAAGCTTTCTTT.